This entry concerns a single T cell receptor (beta chain). The antigen is unknown. The CDR3 runs 17 residues. J was trimmed by 5 bases and V by 2 bases; bases with no gene match: 13. CDR1 SGHDN and CDR2 FVKESK come from the germline V gene. The template for TCR beta VDJ and CDR3 sequence profiling was genomic DNA. TCRdb re-called the reads through MiXCR, storing one row per CDR3 protein. The data show about 150,000 distinct CDR3 sequences, about 48% seen once. This sample was included in a study of CD8+CD57+ T cells in acquired aplastic anemia. The wider study: Average DNA yield from sorted CD4+ and CD8+ cells was approximately 3 ug.

Overall study results and limits: The number of CD8+ CDR3 sequences shared by patients and controls was about 27.

CD8+CD57+ cell expansion had been shown by flow cytometry in patients chosen for sequencing. Severe acquired aplastic anemia was present in every patient. No patient had been given any therapy when blood was sampled. Sequencing was done on a sample of sorted CD4+, CD8+, or CD8+CD57+ T cells (not recorded which) from PBMCs. The gene calls are TRBV14 and TRBJ2-5; TRBD2 matches at 8 bases. This receptor was obtained from a human donor with aplastic anemia. CDR3 sequence: CASSQKERSGGVETQYF. In nucleotides, the CDR3 is TGTGCCAGCAGCCAAAAGGAGCGCAGCGGGGGAGTTGAGACCCAGTACTTC.